These 13 T cell receptor beta chains share one sample of origin, sequenced in a study of human T cells and chemical hapten exposure. TCRdb reanalysed the RACE reads using MiXCR and keeps one entry per CDR3 protein. The sample shows 380,000 or so distinct CDR3 sequences, 4.8% of them seen only once. Time point defined: patch test 1, 2 weeks after DPC sensitization. The sample's treatment: therapeutic diphenylcyclopropenone sensitization with weekly scalp DPC. The material sequenced was whole blood, taken in connection with sensitization to the hapten diphenylcyclopropenone (DPC). The receptors originated from a woman aged 45-65 years with alopecia areata. Some clones in this sample may be carry-over from other donors' samples.

The sample holds a few counts of this clonotype. The chain combines TRBV6-5 with TRBJ1-4; TRBD1 matches at 9 bases. There are 14 residues in the CDR3. The germline V gene has CDR1 MNHEY and CDR2 SVGAGI. J lost 8 bases, V lost 2 bases, and 3 bases had no gene match. The CDR3 nucleotides read TGTGCCAGCAGTTACCGGACAGGGGCCGAAAAACTGTTTTTT. The encoded protein is CASSYRTGAEKLFF.

This clonotype was observed a few times. The V gene is TRBV29-1, the J gene TRBJ2-7; the D gene is possibly TRBD1 (6 bases). The length of the CDR3 is 14 residues. The V and J ends lost 4 bases and 2 bases respectively, with 15 bases between them. Germline values: CDR1 SQVTM, CDR2 ANQGSEA. The CDR3 region is CSVGPQGTPYEQYF. The CDR3 nucleotides are TGCAGCGTTGGTCCCCAGGGGACCCCCTACGAGCAGTACTTC.

This clonotype was counted ten times or more. The J gene is TRBJ1-2, the V gene TRBV10-3; D gene uncertain. V gave up 2 bases and J gave up 8 bases, with 12 bases separating them. Per germline, CDR1 ENHRY and CDR2 SYGVKD. This CDR3 has 13 amino acids. CDR3 region: CAISEPRDRGYTF. The CDR3 coding sequence is TGTGCCATCAGTGAGCCACGGGATAGGGGCTACACCTTC.

This clonotype was observed at least ten times. This rearrangement joins TRBV6-5 to TRBJ1-6, with D uncertain. Germline V CDR1 and CDR2: MNHEY, SVGAGI. The CDR3 runs to 13 residues. V was cut by 5 bases and J by 8 bases, with 10 bases left in between. The CDR3, as DNA: TGTGCCAGCAGTGCCCATTGGGATTCACCCCTCCACTTT. Protein product: CASSAHWDSPLHF.

This clonotype was observed many times. This chain links TRBV6-6 with TRBJ1-1, with 7 nucleotides matching TRBD1. The V segment lost 4 bases and the J segment 9 bases; nucleotides outside the gene matches: 2. This CDR3 spans 11 amino acids. The germline V gene encodes CDR1 MNHNY and CDR2 SVGAGI (reference sequence). The CDR3 region has the DNA TGTGCCAGCAGTTGGACAGGACAAGCTTTCTTT. It specifies CASSWTGQAFF.

In this sample, this clonotype turned up many times. The rearrangement joins TRBV3-1 to TRBJ2-3; D uncertain. V lost 1 base, J lost 0 bases, and 11 bases lay in between. The CDR3 spans 16 residues. The germline gives CDR1 LGHDT, CDR2 YNNKEL (reference sequence). The CDR3 spells CASSQVVGSSTDTQYF. As DNA, the CDR3 is TGTGCCAGCAGCCAAGTGGTGGGTTCTAGCACAGATACGCAGTATTTT.

This clonotype was observed at least ten times. The DNA of the CDR3 is TGCAGTGCTCAACGAGGGGAGTTCAATGAGCAGTTCTTC. It yields the protein CSAQRGEFNEQFF. V usage is TRBV20-1 and J usage is TRBJ2-1, with D perhaps given as TRBD1 or TRBD2 (5 bases each). The CDR3 length is 13 residues. Trimming pared 5 bases from V and 6 bases from J, leaving 14 bases between. Germline V CDR1 and CDR2: DFQATT, SNEGSKA (reference sequence).

The sample holds many counts of this clonotype. The chain couples TRBV7-9 to TRBJ2-1; a weak D match, TRBD2 (5 bases). Trimming pared 5 bases from V and 0 bases from J, leaving 20 bases between. Germline lookup yields CDR1 SEHNR and CDR2 FQNEAQ (reference sequence). This CDR3 spans 18 amino acids. This CDR3 reads CASSPRLGSTDSYNEQFF. CDR3 DNA sequence: TGTGCCAGCAGCCCACGTCTTGGGAGCACCGACTCCTACAATGAGCAGTTCTTC.

At least ten counts were recorded for this clonotype. The rearrangement links TRBV29-1 to TRBJ1-1; tentatively, D is TRBD1 (6 bases). V dropped 8 bases and J dropped 8 bases, with 18 bases sitting between them. CDR3 length: 12 amino acids. Per germline, CDR1 SQVTM and CDR2 ANQGSEA. Here the CDR3 DNA reads TGCAGCTCCTATTTTGTAGGACAGGAAGCTTTCTTT. Encoded protein: CSSYFVGQEAFF.

This chain connects TRBV5-4 to TRBJ2-1; D is perhaps TRBD1 or TRBD2 (5 bases each). V was shortened by 2 bases and J by 10 bases, with 10 bases between the two germline ends. CDR1 SGHNT and CDR2 YYREEE come from the germline V gene (reference sequence). The CDR3 consists of 12 residues. This CDR3 reads CASSFERGEQFF. The CDR3 nucleotides read TGTGCCAGCAGCTTTGAGAGGGGCGAGCAGTTCTTC.

This clonotype was detected many times. The rearrangement uses TRBV11-2 and TRBJ1-1, with D perhaps matching TRBD1 (5 bases). This CDR3 spans 13 amino acids. Germline CDR1 SGHAT, CDR2 FQNNGV. V was cut by 1 base and J by 7 bases, with 10 bases left in between. CDR3: CASSLGDSSEAFF. Here the CDR3 DNA reads TGTGCCAGCAGCTTAGGGGACTCTAGTGAAGCTTTCTTT.

This clonotype was counted a few times. The gene calls are TRBV6-6 and TRBJ2-7; the D gene is possibly TRBD1 (6 bases). Germline CDR1 and CDR2: MNHNY and SVGAGI (reference sequence). Deletions cut 10 bases from V and 7 bases from J, with 20 bases between. There are 13 residues in the CDR3. The DNA of the CDR3 is TGTGCCACCTCGGGCGTCGGTAGGGGGGAGCAGTACTTC. Its translation is CATSGVGRGEQYF.

J is TRBJ2-3 and V is TRBV29-1; TRBD2 matches at 7 bases. The CDR3 loop spans 12 amino acids. Germline V CDR1 and CDR2: SQVTM, ANQGSEA. DNA for the CDR3: TGCGCGAATGGGGGGGGATTAGATACGCAGTATTTT. It encodes CANGGGLDTQYF.